This T cell receptor (beta chain) was sequenced in a study of blood T cell repertoires in COVID-19. Study summary: Sites across the United States, Italy and Spain contributed samples from acute and convalescent COVID-19. From T cells, B-cell-depleted T cells, or PBMCs came the material, which was cDNA or gDNA.

Trimming at V came to 7 bases and at J to 7 bases, leaving 15 bases not matched to a gene. This CDR3 region has 15 residues. CDR1 is MNHEY, CDR2 SVGAGI, per germline. Some clones are missing from TCRdb's copy, which holds only in-frame ones; the method was immunoSEQ multiplex PCR. The sample carries under 50,000 clones, 88% recorded once. The receptor's source is a woman aged 35 to 49 with acute or convalescent COVID-19. Sequenced: peripheral blood. The V call is TRBV6-5, the J call TRBJ2-7; 8 nucleotides align to TRBD1. CDR3 amino acids: CASTDPRGPAGEQYF. The CDR3 DNA reads TGTGCCAGCACCGACCCCAGGGGGCCGGCGGGTGAGCAGTACTTC.